This passage covers 24 T cell receptor beta chains from one sample sequenced in a study of blood T cell repertoires in COVID-19. TCRdb keeps only in-frame clones here, not all; method: immunoSEQ multiplex PCR. The repertoire holds 200,000 to 250,000 clones, approximately 78% seen once, with approximately 5% in the top ten. Sequenced input: peripheral blood. The receptors stem from a woman aged 70-85 years with COVID-19, enrolled during active disease.

J is TRBJ2-7 and V is TRBV28; D might be TRBD2 (5 bases). The ends were cut back, 5 bases at V and 7 bases at J, with 12 bases in the middle. CDR1 is MDHEN and CDR2 is SYDVKM in the germline V gene. This CDR3 contains 12 residues. In DNA, the CDR3 is TGTGCCAGCAGTCTTATAGGCGGGGAGCAGTACTTC. Protein: CASSLIGGEQYF.

The chain links TRBV2 to TRBJ1-2; TRBD1 matches 9 bases. CDR3 length: 14 residues. J gave up 3 bases and V 5 bases, and 4 bases lay outside the gene matches. Germline V CDR1 and CDR2: SNHLY, FYNNEI. The DNA for the CDR3 is TGTGCCAGCAGTCAACAGGGGGCGGACTATGGCTACACCTTC. This sequence encodes CASSQQGADYGYTF.

The V and J genes are TRBV7-2 and TRBJ1-6, with D maybe TRBD1 (5 bases). Germline V lookup: CDR1 SGHTA, CDR2 FQGNSA. Trimming left V 1 base short and J 4 bases short, with 11 bases between. This CDR3 has 16 amino acids. The CDR3: CASSLDDSRYNSPLHF. CDR3 coding DNA: TGTGCCAGCAGCTTAGACGACAGCCGGTATAATTCACCCCTCCACTTT.

The chain links TRBV4-1 to TRBJ2-7; TRBD1 might be the D (5 bases). The germline CDR1 and CDR2 sequences are MGHRA and YSYEKL. V was shortened by 0 bases and J by 2 bases, with 14 bases between the two germline ends. The CDR3 has 16 amino acids. The CDR3 here is CASSQDQAGLPYEQYF. DNA of the CDR3: TGCGCCAGCAGCCAAGATCAAGCAGGGTTGCCCTACGAGCAGTACTTC.

The DNA for the CDR3 is TGTGCCTGGAGTGTACAGGGGGGGAATCAGCCCCAGCATTTT. This encodes CAWSVQGGNQPQHF. The chain recombines TRBV30 with TRBJ1-5, with 8 bases matching TRBD1. This CDR3 region has 14 residues. J lost 4 bases, V lost 0 bases, and 2 bases had no gene match. Germline loops: CDR1 GTSNPN, CDR2 SVGIG (reference sequence).

The chain recombines TRBV7-8 with TRBJ1-1; 7 nucleotides line up with TRBD1. The germline gives CDR1 SGHVS, CDR2 FQNEAQ. The length of the CDR3 is 17 residues. The J segment lost 10 bases and the V segment lost 4 bases, leaving 21 bases of the junction unmatched. The CDR3 DNA follows: TGTGCCAGCAGCTCCCTGGACAGGCTACCCCGGTCAGGGGGAGCTTTCTTT. Amino acid sequence: CASSSLDRLPRSGGAFF.

This clone showed up just a few times. The J gene is TRBJ1-1, the V gene TRBV7-9; no definite D call. Germline CDR1 is SEHNR and CDR2 is FQNEAQ (reference sequence). The CDR3 has 11 amino acids. V was shortened by 5 bases and J by 8 bases, with 9 bases between the two germline ends. The CDR3 reads CASSLVPEAFF. The CDR3 nucleotides are TGTGCCAGCAGCCTTGTCCCGGAAGCTTTCTTT. Full variable domain (outside the CDR3, taken from reference TRBV7-9 and TRBJ1-1): DTGVSQNPRHKITKRGQNVTFRCDPISEHNRLYWYRQTLGQGPEFLTYFQNEAQLEKSRLLSDRFSAERPKGSFSTLEIQRTEQGDSAMYLCASSLVPEAFFGQGTRLTVV.

The genes are TRBV29-1 and TRBJ1-2; D may be TRBD1 (5 bases). The CDR3 has 14 residues. The germline V gene has CDR1 SQVTM and CDR2 ANQGSEA. Trimming cost V 7 bases and J 4 bases, with 19 bases left between them. CDR3 residues: CSAEGGAGLYGYTF. CDR3 bases: TGCAGCGCCGAAGGAGGGGCGGGGCTCTATGGCTACACCTTC.

This clone was observed at least ten times. Germline is not matched at one junction end, which may reflect a read error. V gene TRBV2 combines with J gene TRBJ1-3; possible D gene TRBD1, 6 bases. The CDR3 is 13 residues long. The germline V gene has CDR1 SNHLY and CDR2 FYNNEI. The CDR3: CASRTRTVGLPNF. The DNA of the CDR3 is TGTGCCAGCAGGACCCGGACAGTGGGCCTTCCCAATTTT.

The rearrangement uses TRBV7-9 and TRBJ2-1, with 7 positions matching TRBD2. The CDR3 consists of 17 residues. V dropped 0 bases and J dropped 3; count of bases not matched to a gene: 8. The V gene's germline CDR1 is SEHNR and CDR2 FQNEAQ (reference sequence). This CDR3 reads CASSLALGRGSYNEQFF. For the CDR3, the DNA is TGTGCCAGCAGCTTAGCGTTGGGGAGGGGAAGCTACAATGAGCAGTTCTTC.

The chain joins TRBV5-1 to TRBJ2-5; D is unclear. CDR1 and CDR2 from the germline V gene are SGHRS and YFSETQ. The CDR3 length is 12 residues. Trimming took off 2 bases at V and 2 bases at J, with 4 bases between the two ends. The CDR3 sequence: CASSFPQETQYF. The DNA for the CDR3 is TGCGCCAGCAGCTTCCCGCAAGAGACCCAGTACTTC.

DNA of the CDR3: TGTGCCAGCAGGTCACCGGGACAGGGGCGTAATCAACCAACGGCTTACGAGCAGTACTTC. Translation gives CASRSPGQGRNQPTAYEQYF. The genes are TRBV7-8 and TRBJ2-7; TRBD1 matches 10 bases. The germline V gene has CDR1 SGHVS and CDR2 FQNEAQ. Losses at the gene ends were 6 bases for V and 4 bases for J; bases not matched to a gene: 24. The CDR3 has 20 residues.

CDR3 DNA sequence: TGTGCCAGCAGCCAGAGCTGGGGAGACACTGAAGCTTTCTTT. Its translation: CASSQSWGDTEAFF. V gene TRBV3-1 (or the pseudogene TRBV3-2) combines with J gene TRBJ1-1; D unclear. Between the trimmed V and J ends, which lost 3 bases and 3 bases, there was a span of 11 bases. CDR3 size: 14 residues. Germline assignment: CDR1 LGHDT and CDR2 YNNKEL (reference sequence).

The V gene is TRBV27, the J gene TRBJ2-7, with D possibly matching TRBD1 (5 bases). Germline assignment: CDR1 MNHEY and CDR2 SMNVEV (reference sequence). The CDR3 has 14 residues. The germline V and J ends were trimmed by 3 bases and 2 bases, with 11 bases remaining between them. The CDR3 here is CASSFMQGPYEQYF. CDR3 nucleotides: TGTGCCAGCAGTTTCATGCAGGGTCCCTACGAGCAGTACTTC.

This chain joins TRBV28 and TRBJ1-1; 8 nucleotides line up with TRBD1. Germline V gene sequence: CDR1 MDHEN, CDR2 SYDVKM. The CDR3 sequence is 15 residues long. The junction had 4 bases not matched to a gene; V was cut back by 2 bases and J by 2 bases. CDR3: CASSLMAGGNTEAFF. The DNA for the CDR3 is TGTGCCAGCAGTTTAATGGCAGGGGGCAACACTGAAGCTTTCTTT.

The chain combines TRBV7-2 with TRBJ1-3; the match to TRBD1 covers 8 bases. Trimming cost V 1 base and J 0 bases; bases outside gene matches: 2. Germline V gene lookup returns CDR1 SGHTA and CDR2 FQGNSA. The CDR3 spans 16 residues. CDR3 loop: CASSLGTGSSGNTIYF. The CDR3 DNA reads as TGTGCCAGCAGCTTAGGGACAGGGAGCTCTGGAAACACCATATATTTT.

The chain links TRBV28 to TRBJ2-3; 9 bases fit TRBD1. V was clipped by 10 bases and J by 7 bases; unmatched bases: 9. Germline loops: CDR1 MDHEN, CDR2 SYDVKM. The CDR3 runs to 13 residues. CDR3 DNA: TGTGCCACCACCACAGGGGGCGCCCATACGCAGTATTTT. Encoded protein: CATTTGGAHTQYF.

The chain joins TRBV30 to TRBJ1-3, with 7 nucleotides matching TRBD1. Germline V CDR1 and CDR2: GTSNPN, SVGIG (reference sequence). This CDR3 is 15 amino acids long. Trimming cost V 0 bases and J 0 bases; bases outside gene matches: 2. The CDR3 spells CAWSVQGTSGNTIYF. The DNA of the CDR3 is TGTGCCTGGAGTGTACAGGGGACCTCTGGAAACACCATATATTTT. Variable domain in full (rest from reference TRBV30 and TRBJ1-3): SQTIHQWPATLVQPVGSPLSLECTVEGTSNPNLYWYRQAAGRGLQLLFYSVGIGQISSEVPQNLSASRPQDRQFILSSKKLLLSDSGFYLCAWSVQGTSGNTIYFGEGSWLTVV.

The chain employs TRBV27 and TRBJ1-5; D gene uncertain. The germline V gene encodes CDR1 MNHEY and CDR2 SMNVEV (reference sequence). Trimming shortened V by 6 bases and J by 6 bases, and 9 bases separated the two germline ends. The length of the CDR3 is 12 residues. In DNA form, the CDR3 reads TGTGCCAGCAGGGGTCGAGGTCAGCCCCAGCATTTT. It is translated as CASRGRGQPQHF.

The chain joins TRBV28 to TRBJ2-7; perhaps TRBD2 as D (5 bases). Trimming pared 10 bases from V and 4 bases from J, leaving 8 bases between. Per germline, CDR1 MDHEN and CDR2 SYDVKM. The CDR3 spans 10 residues. The CDR3 region is CATREYEQYF. For the CDR3, the DNA is TGTGCCACAAGGGAGTACGAGCAGTACTTC.

The chain carries TRBV12-3 or TRBV12-4 and TRBJ2-3; a weak D match, TRBD1 (5 bases). The V end was cut by 6 bases, the J end by 7 bases, with 11 bases between. CDR3 length equals 12 residues. The CDR3 reads CASSQDIYTQYF. The CDR3 nucleotides are TGTGCCAGCAGCCAGGACATTTATACGCAGTATTTT.

This clone was counted a few times. This specimen includes other DNA sequences encoding the same CDR3. The chain has TRBV29-1 and TRBJ2-7; TRBD2 matches at 11 bases. The germline V gene encodes CDR1 SQVTM and CDR2 ANQGSEA. V lost 7 bases and J lost 0; bases outside the gene matches: 11. This CDR3 is 16 amino acids long. CDR3 loop: CSAGGGLADSSYEQYF. In DNA form, the CDR3 reads TGCAGCGCCGGGGGGGGACTAGCGGACAGCTCCTACGAGCAGTACTTC.

The rearrangement joins TRBV4-1 to TRBJ1-1; D is unresolved. The CDR3 contains 12 residues. In germline, CDR1 is MGHRA, CDR2 YSYEKL. Trimming shortened V by 1 base and J by 11 bases, and 11 bases separated the two germline ends. This CDR3 reads CASSQGGIAAFF. CDR3 bases: TGCGCCAGCAGCCAAGGAGGGATCGCGGCTTTCTTT.

The V gene is TRBV29-1, the J gene TRBJ1-2, with 8 bases identical to TRBD1. Germline lookup yields CDR1 SQVTM and CDR2 ANQGSEA. V lost 7 bases and J lost 8; bases outside the gene matches: 6. The length of the CDR3 is 11 residues. This CDR3 reads CSAGQEYGYTF. CDR3 DNA: TGCAGCGCGGGACAGGAGTACGGCTACACCTTC.